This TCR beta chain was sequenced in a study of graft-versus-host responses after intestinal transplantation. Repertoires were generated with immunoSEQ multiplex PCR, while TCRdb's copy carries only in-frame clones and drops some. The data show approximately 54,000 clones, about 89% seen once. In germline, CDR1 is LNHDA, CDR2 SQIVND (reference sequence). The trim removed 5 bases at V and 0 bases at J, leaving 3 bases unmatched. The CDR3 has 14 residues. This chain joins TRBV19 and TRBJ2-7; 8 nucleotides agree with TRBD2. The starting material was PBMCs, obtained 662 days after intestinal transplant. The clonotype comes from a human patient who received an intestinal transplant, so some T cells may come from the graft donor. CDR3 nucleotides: TGTGCCAGTAGTCCCGGGGGGGTCTCCTACGAGCAGTACTTC. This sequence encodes CASSPGGVSYEQYF.